These 30 T cell receptor beta chains originate from one sample sequenced in a study of early T cells in non-severe SARS-CoV-2 infection. In TCRdb, the 5' RACE reads were re-called with MiXCR into one record per CDR3 protein. This sample yields about 56,000 distinct CDR3 sequences, of which about 15% are seen a single time; over 4% belongs to the top ten. This material consisted of whole blood, taken at baseline. All receptors derive from an adult who was a healthcare worker with PCR-confirmed SARS-CoV-2 infection or an uninfected control (not recorded which).

The chain joins TRBV12-3 or TRBV12-4 to TRBJ1-5, with D perhaps matching TRBD1 (5 bases). The V and J ends lost 3 bases and 4 bases respectively, with 10 bases between them. The CDR3 covers 14 residues. DNA of the CDR3: TGTGCCAGCAGTTTCGGGGGTTGGAATCAGCCCCAGCATTTT. Protein sequence: CASSFGGWNQPQHF.

This clonotype was picked up many times. The V call is TRBV18, the J call TRBJ2-6; D is undetermined. Trimming stripped 0 bases from V and 3 bases from J, with 6 bases between. The CDR3 runs to 15 residues. In germline, CDR1 is KGHSH, CDR2 LQKENI. CDR3 amino acids: CASSPPRVGANVLTF. As DNA, the CDR3 is TGTGCCAGCTCACCACCAAGGGTTGGGGCCAACGTCCTGACTTTC.

V gene TRBV9 combines with J gene TRBJ1-1, with D possibly matching TRBD1 (6 bases). CDR3 length: 14 residues. In germline, CDR1 is SGDLS, CDR2 YYNGEE. Trimming removed 4 bases from V and 0 bases from J, with 10 bases in between. CDR3 in amino acids: CASSLGHLNTEAFF. The DNA for the CDR3 is TGTGCCAGCAGCCTGGGACACCTGAACACTGAAGCTTTCTTT. The whole variable domain, remainder taken from reference TRBV9 and TRBJ1-1, is DSGVTQTPKHLITATGQRVTLRCSPRSGDLSVYWYQQSLDQGLQFLIQYYNGEERAKGNILERFSAQQFPDLHSELNLSSLELGDSALYFCASSLGHLNTEAFFGQGTRLTVV.

This rearrangement joins TRBV9 to TRBJ1-4; unclear D gene. Trimming left V 0 bases short and J 10 bases short, with 7 bases between. The CDR3 loop spans 12 amino acids. Germline V gives CDR1 SGDLS, CDR2 YYNGEE. The CDR3 protein is CASSVEGGKLFF. Written as DNA, the CDR3 is TGTGCCAGCAGCGTAGAAGGCGGAAAACTGTTTTTT.

This clonotype was observed a few times. The chain has TRBV7-9 and TRBJ2-3, with D unresolved. The V and J ends lost 5 bases and 0 bases respectively, with 15 bases between them. This CDR3 has 16 residues. Germline loops: CDR1 SEHNR, CDR2 FQNEAQ (reference sequence). CDR3 in amino acids: CASSLLTVTSTDTQYF. The CDR3, as DNA: TGTGCCAGCAGCCTACTTACAGTTACTAGCACAGATACGCAGTATTTT.

A few counts support this clonotype. The genes are TRBV5-1 and TRBJ2-3; D gene unclear. The germline V and J ends were trimmed by 0 bases and 6 bases, with 8 bases remaining between them. The CDR3 loop spans 13 amino acids. Per germline, CDR1 SGHRS and CDR2 YFSETQ. CDR3 DNA: TGCGCCAGCAGCTTGGCCGACGACGATACGCAGTATTTT. It specifies CASSLADDDTQYF.

V and J are TRBV12-3 or TRBV12-4 and TRBJ1-2; possibly TRBD1 for D (6 bases). The CDR3 totals 19 residues. Trimming removed 1 base from V and 4 bases from J, with 25 bases in between. The CDR3 sequence is CASSLVSGAGRGLAYGYTF. DNA for the CDR3: TGTGCCAGCAGTTTAGTGTCAGGGGCAGGCCGAGGGCTAGCCTATGGCTACACCTTC.

This clonotype was recorded a few times. The chain couples TRBV15 to TRBJ1-6; the match to TRBD1 covers 10 bases. V lost 4 bases and J lost 8; bases outside the gene matches: 8. The CDR3 has 16 residues. Germline CDR1 LNHNV, CDR2 YYDKDF (reference sequence). The CDR3 DNA reads TGTGCCACCAGCAACGGACAGGGGGAATTTCATTCACCCCTCCACTTT. Translating gives CATSNGQGEFHSPLHF.

This clonotype appeared a few times. V is TRBV7-8 and J is TRBJ1-1; D remains unclear. CDR1 SGHVS and CDR2 FQNEAQ come from the germline V gene. Trimming took 5 bases from V and 0 from J, leaving 13 bases between them. The CDR3 loop spans 15 amino acids. The CDR3 DNA reads TGTGCCAGCAGCCCCCGGTCCTTGATGAACACTGAAGCTTTCTTT. It yields the protein CASSPRSLMNTEAFF.

This clonotype appeared many times. The genes are TRBV12-3 or TRBV12-4 and TRBJ2-7; D unresolved. V was clipped by 9 bases and J by 4 bases, with 10 bases between them. CDR3 length: 11 residues. The CDR3 region has the DNA TGTGCCAGTGGGCTGGGGTACGAGCAGTACTTC. It yields the protein CASGLGYEQYF.

This clonotype has ten or more counts. The chain joins TRBV5-1 to TRBJ2-2, with D hard to call. Trimming removed 5 bases from V and 0 bases from J, with 14 bases in between. Germline V gene data show CDR1 as SGHRS and CDR2 as YFSETQ. The CDR3 totals 16 residues. The CDR3 reads CASRQGPLTNTGELFF. The CDR3 nucleotides are TGCGCCAGCAGGCAAGGGCCCTTGACGAACACCGGGGAGCTGTTTTTT.

Only a few counts were recorded for this clonotype. The V and J genes are TRBV6-2 or TRBV6-3 and TRBJ2-1; 8 bases are shared with TRBD2. This CDR3 region has 15 residues. J lost 5 bases, V lost 5 bases, and 8 bases had no gene match. Germline assignment: CDR1 MNHEY and CDR2 SVGEGT. CDR3 nucleotides: TGTGCCAGCAGTCGGGCTGGCGGGGGGCACAATGAGCAGTTCTTC. It encodes CASSRAGGGHNEQFF.

This clonotype has a handful of counts. The chain combines TRBV4-2 with TRBJ2-1, with D perhaps TRBD2 (6 bases). V was cut by 0 bases and J by 4 bases, with 10 bases left in between. CDR3 length equals 15 residues. Germline-derived CDR1 and CDR2 are LGHNA and YNFKEQ. CDR3 coding DNA: TGTGCCAGCAGCCAAGATCCGGGAGTTTACAATGAGCAGTTCTTC. As protein: CASSQDPGVYNEQFF.

This clonotype was detected ten times or more. The chain has TRBV15 and TRBJ1-4; D unclear. V lost 0 bases to trimming and J lost 0 bases, with 8 bases between them. Germline values: CDR1 LNHNV, CDR2 YYDKDF (reference sequence). CDR3 length: 16 residues. The CDR3 loop is CATSRDQVATNEKLFF. The CDR3 DNA is TGTGCCACCAGCAGAGACCAGGTTGCAACTAATGAAAAACTGTTTTTT.

This clonotype was counted ten times or more. CDR3 sequence (DNA): TGTGCCAGCAGTTTTCGGTTGCTGCCTCGAGAGCCCCAGCATTTT. It encodes CASSFRLLPREPQHF. The J gene is TRBJ1-5, the V gene TRBV12-3 or TRBV12-4; no clear D. V was shortened by 3 bases and J by 8 bases, with 17 bases between the two germline ends. The CDR3 spans 15 residues.

The rearrangement joins TRBV6-5 to TRBJ2-7; 7 positions match TRBD2. Germline CDR1 and CDR2: MNHEY and SVGAGI. The V and J ends lost 8 bases and 0 bases, in that order; junction bases with no gene match: 1. The CDR3 runs 12 residues. Here the CDR3 DNA reads TGTGCCAGCCGGGACTACTCCTACGAGCAGTACTTC. It encodes CASRDYSYEQYF.

This clonotype was counted between two and nine times. The chain is built from TRBV19 and TRBJ2-7; D unclear. There are 13 residues in the CDR3. V gave up 8 bases and J gave up 1 base, with 12 bases separating them. Germline V gene data show CDR1 as LNHDA and CDR2 as SQIVND (reference sequence). CDR3 sequence: CASALGRSYEQYF. The CDR3 bases are TGTGCCAGTGCGTTAGGACGATCCTACGAGCAGTACTTC.

This clonotype has at least ten counts. The J gene is TRBJ2-7, the V gene TRBV20-1; D not certain. The germline V gene has CDR1 DFQATT and CDR2 SNEGSKA (reference sequence). The CDR3 loop spans 14 amino acids. V gave up 4 bases and J gave up 2 bases, with 15 bases separating them. Here the CDR3 DNA reads TGCAGTGCTACCTACTCTGGCTTTCCCTACGAGCAGTACTTC. Translating it yields CSATYSGFPYEQYF.

This clonotype was seen a handful of times. Here the CDR3 DNA reads TGTGCCAGCACACTAGCGCATACAAAAAACATTCAGTACTTC. Translated: CASTLAHTKNIQYF. V gene TRBV6-1 combines with J gene TRBJ2-4; 7 bases map to TRBD2. The junction had 7 bases not matched to a gene; V was cut back by 7 bases and J by 4 bases. CDR1 and CDR2 from the germline V gene are MNHNS and SASEGT. This CDR3 is 14 amino acids long.

This clonotype appeared a few times. The chain is built from TRBV12-3 or TRBV12-4 and TRBJ2-2; either TRBD1 or TRBD2 may supply D (5 bases each). V was pared by 6 bases and J by 6 bases, with 11 bases between. The CDR3 consists of 13 residues. This CDR3 is CASSRRGAGELFF. In DNA form, the CDR3 reads TGTGCCAGCAGCCGCAGAGGGGCCGGGGAGCTGTTTTTT.

The chain is built from TRBV12-3 or TRBV12-4 and TRBJ2-5; 7 bases line up with TRBD2. This CDR3 comprises 14 residues. After removal of 1 base from V and 1 base from J, the junction contained 0 bases not matched to a gene. CDR3 protein: CASSLGTSQETQYF. The CDR3 nucleotides read TGTGCCAGCAGTTTAGGGACTAGCCAAGAGACCCAGTACTTC.

This clonotype has a handful of counts. The chain links TRBV27 to TRBJ2-7; no firm D call. This CDR3 contains 13 residues. Trimming removed 5 bases from V and 4 bases from J, with 12 bases in between. The V gene's germline CDR1 is MNHEY and CDR2 SMNVEV (reference sequence). The CDR3 loop reads CASSLGPEYEQYF. CDR3 in DNA: TGTGCCAGCAGTCTTGGGCCAGAGTACGAGCAGTACTTC.

In this sample, this clonotype turned up a few times. The chain joins TRBV2 to TRBJ1-1; possibly TRBD1 for D (6 bases). V was shortened by 6 bases and J by 5 bases, with 13 bases between the two germline ends. The CDR3 is made up of 13 amino acids. In germline, CDR1 is SNHLY, CDR2 FYNNEI. CDR3 nucleotide sequence: TGTGCCAGCAGGGATAATACAGGGACTGAAGCTTTCTTT. It is translated as CASRDNTGTEAFF. Based on the CDR3 plus reference TRBV2 and TRBJ1-1, the full variable domain is EPEVTQTPSHQVTQMGQEVILRCVPISNHLYFYWYRQILGQKVEFLVSFYNNEISEKSEIFDDQFSVERPDGSNFTLKIRSTKLEDSAMYFCASRDNTGTEAFFGQGTRLTVV.

This clonotype showed up just a few times. The J gene is TRBJ1-2, the V gene TRBV5-1, with D unresolved. Trimming removed 0 bases at V and 0 bases at J, with 9 bases between. Germline CDR1 and CDR2: SGHRS and YFSETQ. This CDR3 is built from 15 residues. The CDR3 region is CASSLARVANYGYTF. CDR3 in DNA: TGCGCCAGCAGCTTGGCGAGGGTTGCTAACTATGGCTACACCTTC.

In its sample, this clonotype was seen a few times. The V call is TRBV13, the J call TRBJ1-3; D is unresolved. CDR3 length: 17 residues. Germline CDR1 is PRHDT and CDR2 is FYEKMQ (reference sequence). With 1 base removed from V and 2 bases from J, the gap between germline ends came to 15 bases. The CDR3 bases are TGTGCCAGCAGCTTAGAAGGTCCGGGTTCAACTGGAAACACCATATATTTT. It specifies CASSLEGPGSTGNTIYF.

This clonotype was detected only a few times. The chain combines TRBV18 with TRBJ1-2; unclear D gene. Per the germline V gene, CDR1 is KGHSH and CDR2 is LQKENI. The ends were cut back, 2 bases at V and 4 bases at J, with 11 bases in the middle. The CDR3 has 14 amino acids. CDR3 in amino acids: CASSPTIGSYGYTF. Here the CDR3 DNA reads TGTGCCAGCTCACCAACAATAGGGAGCTATGGCTACACCTTC.

The chain carries TRBV27 and TRBJ2-3; TRBD2 matches at 10 bases. This CDR3 has 15 amino acids. Germline V CDR1 and CDR2: MNHEY, SMNVEV (reference sequence). Trimming took 8 bases from V and 0 from J; bases not matched to a gene: 5. CDR3 region: CASQSGRASTDTQYF. Here the CDR3 DNA reads TGTGCCAGCCAAAGCGGGAGGGCTAGCACAGATACGCAGTATTTT.

This clonotype has more than one count but fewer than ten. The CDR3 is CASSVAPGNTFSGANVLTF. CDR3 nucleotides: TGTGCCAGCAGCGTAGCTCCGGGGAATACTTTCTCTGGGGCCAACGTCCTGACTTTC. The J gene is TRBJ2-6, the V gene TRBV9; D may be TRBD2 (5 bases). The CDR3 sequence is 19 residues long. In germline, CDR1 is SGDLS, CDR2 YYNGEE. The ends were cut back, 0 bases at V and 0 bases at J, with 16 bases in the middle. Full variable domain (outside the CDR3, taken from reference TRBV9 and TRBJ2-6): DSGVTQTPKHLITATGQRVTLRCSPRSGDLSVYWYQQSLDQGLQFLIQYYNGEERAKGNILERFSAQQFPDLHSELNLSSLELGDSALYFCASSVAPGNTFSGANVLTFGAGSRLTVL.

In its sample, this clonotype was seen many times. The chain carries TRBV10-1 and TRBJ1-1; D is unclear. The CDR3 sequence is 14 residues long. The V gene's germline CDR1 is WNHNN and CDR2 SYGVQD (reference sequence). V was clipped by 3 bases and J by 0 bases, with 8 bases between them. The CDR3 protein is CASSDRRVNTEAFF. CDR3 bases: TGCGCCAGCAGTGATAGACGGGTGAACACTGAAGCTTTCTTT.

The chain carries TRBV13 and TRBJ2-5, with a possible D match to TRBD1 (5 bases). The CDR3 length is 14 residues. The germline V and J ends were trimmed by 5 bases and 1 base, with 11 bases remaining between them. CDR1 is PRHDT, CDR2 FYEKMQ, per germline (reference sequence). As DNA, the CDR3 is TGTGCCAGCAGCCCGCCGACAGCCCAAGAGACCCAGTACTTC. As protein: CASSPPTAQETQYF. Supplemented by reference TRBV13 and TRBJ2-5, the full variable domain reads AAGVIQSPRHLIKEKRETATLKCYPIPRHDTVYWYQQGPGQDPQFLISFYEKMQSDKGSIPDRFSAQQFSDYHSELNMSSLELGDSALYFCASSPPTAQETQYFGPGTRLLVL.